This T cell receptor beta chain was identified in a study of T cell responses to AZD1222 COVID-19 vaccine. Trimming cost V 6 bases and J 4 bases; bases outside gene matches: 14. CDR3 size: 16 residues. The germline V gene encodes CDR1 WSHSY and CDR2 SAAADI. The table came from immunoSEQ multiplex PCR; TCRdb's copy has only in-frame clones and leaves some out. The sample lists about 97,000 clones; more than 75% were seen once. This chain links TRBV10-2 with TRBJ1-2, with 7 nucleotides matching TRBD1. The source of this sequence is an adult in good health. The sequenced sample was peripheral blood, obtained on day 0 of AZD1222 vaccination. The CDR3 reads CASSARVEDRIYGYTF. In nucleotides, the CDR3 is TGCGCCAGCAGCGCCCGGGTAGAGGACAGGATCTATGGCTACACCTTC.